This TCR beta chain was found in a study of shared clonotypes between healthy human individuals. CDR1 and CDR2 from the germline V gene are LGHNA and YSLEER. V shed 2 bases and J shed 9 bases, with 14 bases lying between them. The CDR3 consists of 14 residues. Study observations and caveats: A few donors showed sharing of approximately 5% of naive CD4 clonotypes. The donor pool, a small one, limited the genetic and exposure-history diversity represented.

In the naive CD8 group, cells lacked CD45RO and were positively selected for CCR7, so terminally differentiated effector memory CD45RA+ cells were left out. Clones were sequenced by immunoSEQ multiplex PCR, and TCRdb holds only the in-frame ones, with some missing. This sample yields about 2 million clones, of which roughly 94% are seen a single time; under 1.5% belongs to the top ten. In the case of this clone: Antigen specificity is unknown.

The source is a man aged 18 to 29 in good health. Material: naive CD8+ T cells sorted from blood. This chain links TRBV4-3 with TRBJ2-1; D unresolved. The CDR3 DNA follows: TGCGCCAGCAGCCAACTTGGGTCCGACGGTGAGCAGTTCTTC. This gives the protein CASSQLGSDGEQFF.